The 18 T cell receptor beta chains below come from one sample, sequenced in a study of shared clonotypes between healthy human individuals. Selected positively for CCR7 and CD45RO-negative, naive CD8 cells excluded terminally differentiated effector memory CD45RA+ cells. Repertoires were generated with immunoSEQ multiplex PCR, while TCRdb's copy carries only in-frame clones and drops some. The sample lists about 1.9 million clones; around 93% were seen once. The sample taken for sequencing was naive CD8+ T cells from PBMCs. These receptors were obtained from a man between 18 and 35 years old in good health. Some clones in this sample may be carry-over from other donors' samples.

The V call is TRBV2, the J call TRBJ1-1; 7 bases align to TRBD1. Germline V gives CDR1 SNHLY, CDR2 FYNNEI. Trimming at V came to 10 bases and at J to 1 base, leaving 12 bases not matched to a gene. This CDR3 region has 15 residues. The CDR3 loop reads CATPGGQPRNTEAFF. For the CDR3, the DNA is TGTGCCACTCCAGGGGGGCAGCCTAGGAACACTGAAGCTTTCTTT.

The rearrangement uses TRBV28 and TRBJ2-3; perhaps D is TRBD1 or TRBD2 (6 bases each). Trimming pared 2 bases from V and 6 bases from J, leaving 24 bases between. The CDR3 is made up of 18 amino acids. Germline values: CDR1 MDHEN, CDR2 SYDVKM. The CDR3 DNA reads as TGTGCCAGCAGTTTAACGGAGCTGGGACCCTCGGGGGCGGATACGCAGTATTTT. This codes for CASSLTELGPSGADTQYF.

The chain is built from TRBV9 and TRBJ2-3, with D uncertain. The CDR3 contains 15 residues. Germline V gene lookup returns CDR1 SGDLS and CDR2 YYNGEE. Trimming stripped 4 bases from V and 0 bases from J, with 12 bases between. CDR3 in amino acids: CASSPFLGSTDTQYF. DNA of the CDR3: TGTGCCAGCAGCCCTTTTTTGGGGAGCACAGATACGCAGTATTTT.

The chain is built from TRBV28 and TRBJ1-5; tentative D call: TRBD1 (6 bases). CDR1 and CDR2 (germline): MDHEN, SYDVKM. Trimming took off 4 bases at V and 2 bases at J, with 21 bases between the two ends. The CDR3 is 18 amino acids. The CDR3 DNA is TGTGCCAGCAGTTCCCTCTTTAAAGGGGGAGAACGCAATCAGCCCCAGCATTTT. It specifies CASSSLFKGGERNQPQHF.

V gene TRBV7-2 combines with J gene TRBJ1-1; D uncertain. The V end was cut by 1 base, the J end by 5 bases, with 8 bases between. Germline loops: CDR1 SGHTA, CDR2 FQGNSA. The CDR3 contains 13 residues. CDR3 in amino acids: CASSLGYVTEAFF. Written as DNA, the CDR3 is TGTGCCAGCAGCTTAGGTTATGTGACTGAAGCTTTCTTT.

The gene calls are TRBV19 and TRBJ2-1; TRBD2 might be the D (5 bases). In germline, CDR1 is LNHDA, CDR2 SQIVND (reference sequence). CDR3 length: 15 amino acids. Between the trimmed V and J ends, which lost 5 bases and 4 bases, there was a span of 15 bases. The CDR3 reads CASSSPGLVYNEQFF. CDR3 nucleotides: TGTGCCAGTAGTTCCCCCGGACTCGTTTACAATGAGCAGTTCTTC.

V usage is TRBV9 and J usage is TRBJ1-1; no reliable D call. The CDR3 spans 14 residues. Germline V gene data show CDR1 as SGDLS and CDR2 as YYNGEE. Trimming shortened V by 4 bases and J by 3 bases, and 13 bases separated the two germline ends. CDR3 protein: CASSSPSAHTEAFF. The DNA for the CDR3 is TGTGCCAGCAGCTCACCCTCGGCCCACACTGAAGCTTTCTTT. Full variable domain (outside the CDR3, taken from reference TRBV9 and TRBJ1-1): DSGVTQTPKHLITATGQRVTLRCSPRSGDLSVYWYQQSLDQGLQFLIQYYNGEERAKGNILERFSAQQFPDLHSELNLSSLELGDSALYFCASSSPSAHTEAFFGQGTRLTVV.

Worth noting for this clone: Other DNA sequences in the same sample also yield this CDR3. The chain couples TRBV27 to TRBJ2-7, with 9 bases lining up with TRBD2. The CDR3 has 14 residues. V shed 2 bases, J shed 4 bases, and the junction held 3 bases outside the gene matches. Germline assignment: CDR1 MNHEY and CDR2 SMNVEV (reference sequence). This CDR3 reads CASSLRGRGYEQYF. The CDR3, as DNA: TGTGCCAGCAGTTTACGCGGGAGGGGATACGAGCAGTACTTC.

J is TRBJ1-1 and V is TRBV7-7, with D tentatively TRBD1 (5 bases). CDR3 length equals 15 residues. CDR1 is SSHAT and CDR2 is FNYEAQ in the germline V gene (reference sequence). The V and J ends lost 5 bases and 0 bases respectively, with 13 bases between them. The CDR3 DNA follows: TGTGCCAGCAGCCCGCAAGGAGGGGTGAACACTGAAGCTTTCTTT. Protein product: CASSPQGGVNTEAFF.

The V gene is TRBV7-9, the J gene TRBJ1-4; possibly TRBD1 for D (5 bases). This CDR3 contains 15 residues. The V gene's germline CDR1 is SEHNR and CDR2 FQNEAQ (reference sequence). V was shortened by 3 bases and J by 7 bases, with 15 bases between the two germline ends. The CDR3 reads CASSFAGTQGEKLFF. CDR3 sequence (DNA): TGTGCCAGCAGCTTCGCCGGGACCCAGGGTGAAAAACTGTTTTTT. The full variable domain, with the rest looked up from reference TRBV7-9 and TRBJ1-4, is DTGVSQNPRHKITKRGQNVTFRCDPISEHNRLYWYRQTLGQGPEFLTYFQNEAQLEKSRLLSDRFSAERPKGSFSTLEIQRTEQGDSAMYLCASSFAGTQGEKLFFGSGTQLSVL.

For this clone: The junction shows a germline mismatch at one end, possibly a read error. The chain combines TRBV9 with TRBJ2-2, with 12 bases identical to TRBD2. This CDR3 comprises 17 residues. The germline V gene encodes CDR1 SGDLS and CDR2 YYNGEE. The CDR3 nucleotides are TGTGCCAGCAGCGCCCTAGCGGGAGGGCCTAACAGCGGGGAGCTGTTTTTT. It yields the protein CASSALAGGPNSGELFF.

About this clone itself: This CDR3 is also generated by other DNA sequences in the sample. The rearrangement uses TRBV7-9 and TRBJ1-1, with D hard to call. This CDR3 has 14 residues. Germline loops: CDR1 SEHNR, CDR2 FQNEAQ (reference sequence). Trimming cost V 1 base and J 1 base, with 7 bases left between them. The CDR3 bases are TGTGCCAGCAGCTTAGTCCAGCCGAACACTGAAGCTTTCTTT. Protein: CASSLVQPNTEAFF.

This chain joins TRBV6-1 and TRBJ2-2, with D perhaps matching TRBD1 or TRBD2 (6 bases each). This CDR3 region has 16 residues. CDR1 MNHNS and CDR2 SASEGT come from the germline V gene. V lost 2 bases and J 5 bases, leaving 15 bases between the germline ends. CDR3 sequence reads: CASSEWGQGGTGELFF. CDR3 bases: TGTGCCAGCAGTGAATGGGGGCAGGGAGGAACCGGGGAGCTGTTTTTT.

This clone was detected once. This sequence joins TRBV7-3 and TRBJ2-3; 7 nucleotides align to TRBD2. CDR1 and CDR2 (germline): SGHTA, FQGTGA. The J segment lost 0 bases and the V segment lost 3 bases, leaving 3 bases of the junction unmatched. The CDR3 length is 15 residues. CDR3 protein: CASSFTSASTDTQYF. In DNA form, the CDR3 reads TGTGCCAGCAGCTTCACTAGCGCCAGCACAGATACGCAGTATTTT.

The chain employs TRBV5-4 and TRBJ1-2, with D hard to call. With 0 bases removed from V and 4 bases from J, the gap between germline ends came to 16 bases. The CDR3 runs to 16 residues. Germline values: CDR1 SGHNT, CDR2 YYREEE (reference sequence). The CDR3, as DNA: TGTGCCAGCAGCTTGGGGGAGGGCCGTGCCTTCTATGGCTACACCTTC. Its protein is CASSLGEGRAFYGYTF.

The chain uses TRBV5-6 and TRBJ2-7; no firm D call. The V end was cut by 2 bases, the J end by 2 bases, with 5 bases between. There are 12 residues in the CDR3. The germline V gene has CDR1 SGHDT and CDR2 YYEEEE. CDR3 nucleotide sequence: TGTGCCAGCAGCTTTTCAACCTACGAGCAGTACTTC. This encodes CASSFSTYEQYF. Looking up the rest from reference TRBV5-6 and TRBJ2-7 gives the full variable domain: DAGVTQSPTHLIKTRGQQVTLRCSPKSGHDTVSWYQQALGQGPQFIFQYYEEEERQRGNFPDRFSGHQFPNYSSELNVNALLLGDSALYLCASSFSTYEQYFGPGTRLTVT.

This clone came up once. This chain uses TRBV19 with TRBJ1-1; a possible D gene is TRBD1 (5 bases). Germline loops: CDR1 LNHDA, CDR2 SQIVND (reference sequence). Trimming left V 7 bases short and J 1 base short, with 13 bases between. The CDR3 is 14 residues long. CDR3 amino acids: CASIQRGSNTEAFF. CDR3 sequence (DNA): TGTGCCAGTATTCAGCGGGGGTCGAACACTGAAGCTTTCTTT.

The chain's CDR3 is CASSWGVNTGELFF. The DNA of the CDR3 is TGTGCCAGCAGCTGGGGTGTGAACACCGGGGAGCTGTTTTTT. V is TRBV28 and J is TRBJ2-2; D not resolved. The V and J ends lost 6 bases and 1 base respectively, with 9 bases between them. The CDR3 consists of 14 residues. CDR1 is MDHEN and CDR2 is SYDVKM in the germline V gene.